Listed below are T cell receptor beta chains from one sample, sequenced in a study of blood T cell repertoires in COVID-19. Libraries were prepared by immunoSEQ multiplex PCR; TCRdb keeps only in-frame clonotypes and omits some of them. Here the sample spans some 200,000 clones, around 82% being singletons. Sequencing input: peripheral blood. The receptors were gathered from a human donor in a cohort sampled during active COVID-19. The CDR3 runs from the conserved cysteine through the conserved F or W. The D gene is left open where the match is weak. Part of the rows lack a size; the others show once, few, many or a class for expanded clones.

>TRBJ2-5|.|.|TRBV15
TGTGCCACCAGCAGAGAGGGCGGGGTGGTAGAGACCCAGTACTTC
CATSREGGVVETQYF
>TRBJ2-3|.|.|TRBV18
TGTGCCAGCTCAACAGGATACACAGATACGCAGTATTTT
CASSTGYTDTQYF
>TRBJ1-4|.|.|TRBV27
TGTGCCAGCAGTTTGGGGGGTCCCTGGGGTGAAAAACTGTTTTTT
CASSLGGPWGEKLFF
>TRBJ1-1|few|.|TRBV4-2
TGTGCCAGCAGCCAAGATCGCGGTCTTGAAGCTTTCTTT
CASSQDRGLEAFF
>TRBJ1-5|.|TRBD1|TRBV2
TGTGCCAGCAGGGTTGAAACAGGGGGCCTTAGCAATCAGCCCCAGCATTTT
CASRVETGGLSNQPQHF
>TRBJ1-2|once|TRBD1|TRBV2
TGTGCCAGTTTGGGGACAGTCTATGGCTACACCTTC
CASLGTVYGYTF
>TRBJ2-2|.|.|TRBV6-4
TGTGCCAGCAGTGAACTCGCAGGTTATGTCGGGGAGCTGTTTTTT
CASSELAGYVGELFF
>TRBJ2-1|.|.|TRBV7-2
TGTGCCAGCACCCCCGGGTTCCCCAATGAGCAGTTCTTC
CASTPGFPNEQFF
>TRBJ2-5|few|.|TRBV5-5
TGTGCCAGCAGCCCAGGGATTCTGGGCGAGACCCAGTACTTC
CASSPGILGETQYF
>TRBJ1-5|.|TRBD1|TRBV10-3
TGTGCCAAGTGGGACAGGGATAGCAATCAGCCCCAGCATTTT
CAKWDRDSNQPQHF
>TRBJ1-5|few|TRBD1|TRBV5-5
TGTGCCAGCAGCTCGACAGGGCAAAGCAATCAGCCCCAGCATTTT
CASSSTGQSNQPQHF
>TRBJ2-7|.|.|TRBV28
TGTGCCAGCAGTTCCCCCTTAGAGCAGTACTTC
CASSSPLEQYF
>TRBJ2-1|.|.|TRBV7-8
TGTGCCAGCAGCTCCGACAGGACAAATGAGCAGTTCTTC
CASSSDRTNEQFF
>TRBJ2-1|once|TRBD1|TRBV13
TGTGCCAGCAGCTCCCGTGGGACAGGGGGCCCGAGCGAGCAGTTCTTC
CASSSRGTGGPSEQFF
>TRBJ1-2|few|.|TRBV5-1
TGCGCCAGCAGCACAGGGATCTATGGCTACACCTTC
CASSTGIYGYTF
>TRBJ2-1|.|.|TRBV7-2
TGTGCCAGCAGCTCGACAGGATCGCTGTTCTACAATGAGCAGTTCTTC
CASSSTGSLFYNEQFF
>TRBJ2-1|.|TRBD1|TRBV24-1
TGTGCCACCAGTGACCCTGCCCGGGACAGGGGCAATGAGCAGTTCTTC
CATSDPARDRGNEQFF
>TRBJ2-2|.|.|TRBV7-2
TGTGCCAGCAGCTTTGCAGGGGCGAACACCGGGGAGCTGTTTTTT
CASSFAGANTGELFF
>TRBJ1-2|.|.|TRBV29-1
TGCAGCGTGGTGCCCCTATTCTCCTATGGCTACACCTTC
CSVVPLFSYGYTF
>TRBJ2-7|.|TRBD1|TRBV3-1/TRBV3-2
TGTGCCAGCAGCCCGGGGACAGGCCCTAACTACGAGCAGTACTTC
CASSPGTGPNYEQYF
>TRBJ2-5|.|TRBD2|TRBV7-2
TGTGCCAGCAGCCCCGATCTAGCGGGAGGGCTATCTGAGACCCAGTACTTC
CASSPDLAGGLSETQYF
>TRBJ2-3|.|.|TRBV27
TGTGCCAGCAGAACCGATTGGCTTACGCAGTATTTT
CASRTDWLTQYF
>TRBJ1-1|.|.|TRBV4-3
TGCGCCAGCAGCCAAGACGAGAGGCCCACTACTGAAGCTTTCTTT
CASSQDERPTTEAFF
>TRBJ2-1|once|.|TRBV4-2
TGTGCCAGCAGCCAAGAAAGCCAAGCGGGCGCCGCTGATGCGGGTGAGCAGTTCTTC
CASSQESQAGAADAGEQFF
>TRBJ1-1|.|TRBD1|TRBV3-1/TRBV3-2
TGTGCCAGCAGCCAAGAAGGGACAGGGGAAGCTTTCTTT
CASSQEGTGEAFF
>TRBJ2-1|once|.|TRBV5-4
TGTGCCAGCAGCTTGAGGCTAGCAGCCTACAATGAGCAGTTCTTC
CASSLRLAAYNEQFF
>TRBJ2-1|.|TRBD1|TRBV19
TGTGCCAGTAGCCGGGACAGCCTCTTACAAGAGCAGTTCTTC
CASSRDSLLQEQFF
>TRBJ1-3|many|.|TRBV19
TGTGCCAGTAGTACCCCTCCCGCCTACTCTGGAAACACCATATATTTT
CASSTPPAYSGNTIYF
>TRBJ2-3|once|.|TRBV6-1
TGTGCCAGCAGTGGGGAGGGCGGGACAAGCACAGATACGCAGTATTTT
CASSGEGGTSTDTQYF
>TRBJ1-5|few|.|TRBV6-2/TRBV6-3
TGTGCCAGCAGTTTTCCAAACAGGGATCAGCCCCAGCATTTT
CASSFPNRDQPQHF
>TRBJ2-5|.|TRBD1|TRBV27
TGTGCCAGCAGTTTAGGGGGACAGGGGTTTGGAGAGACCCAGTACTTC
CASSLGGQGFGETQYF
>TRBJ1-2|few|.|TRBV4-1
TGCGCCAGCAGCCCGGAATCAAGCGAGGGATATGGCTACACCTTC
CASSPESSEGYGYTF
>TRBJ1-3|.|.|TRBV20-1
TGCAGTGCCATACGCGGGGACACCATATATTTT
CSAIRGDTIYF
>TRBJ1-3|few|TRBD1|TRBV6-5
TGTGCCGGCGCCTATGACAGGGCGGGAAACACCATATATTTT
CAGAYDRAGNTIYF
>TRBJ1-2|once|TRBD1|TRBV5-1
TGCGCCAGCAGCACAGGACAGGATGGCTACACCTTC
CASSTGQDGYTF
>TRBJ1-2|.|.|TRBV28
TGTGCCAGCAGTTTGGCAGGGCTAAGTGGCTACACTTTC
CASSLAGLSGYTF
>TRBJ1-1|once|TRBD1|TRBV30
TGTGCCTGGAGCCGAAGGGACAGTGAAGCTTTCTTT
CAWSRRDSEAFF
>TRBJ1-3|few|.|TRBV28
TGTGCCAGCGGACTCGGGACAGGAAACACCATATATTTT
CASGLGTGNTIYF
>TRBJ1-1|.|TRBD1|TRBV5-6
TGTGCCAGCAGCCAGGGACAGATAAACACTGAAGCTTTCTTT
CASSQGQINTEAFF
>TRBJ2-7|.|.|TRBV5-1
TGCGCCAGCAGCTTGGAGGGTGCAGGGGTCCAAACCTACGAGCAGTACTTC
CASSLEGAGVQTYEQYF
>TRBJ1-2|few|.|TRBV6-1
TGTGCCAGCAGTGAGGCTTCGTACTATGGCTACACCTTC
CASSEASYYGYTF
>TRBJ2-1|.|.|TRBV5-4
TGTGCCAGCAGCTTGGCGGGTTCTGGGTCCTACAATGAGCAGTTCTTC
CASSLAGSGSYNEQFF
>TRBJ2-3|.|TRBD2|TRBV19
TGTGCCAGTAGTCCCCAGGGACTAGCGGGAGGGACGGGCACAGATACGCAGTATTTT
CASSPQGLAGGTGTDTQYF
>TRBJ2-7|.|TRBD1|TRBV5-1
TGCGCCAGCAGTACCGGACAGGGGTGGGCCGAGCAGTACTTC
CASSTGQGWAEQYF
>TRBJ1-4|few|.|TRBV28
TGTGCCAGCAGTTTAGCCGTTAGCCTTCCAACTAATGAAAAACTGTTTTTT
CASSLAVSLPTNEKLFF
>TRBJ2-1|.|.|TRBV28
TGTGCCAGCAGCTCGCGATTAGCGGTCTATTATGAGCAGTTCTTC
CASSSRLAVYYEQFF
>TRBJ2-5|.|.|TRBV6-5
TGTGCCAGCAGTCTTGAGACCCAGTACTTC
CASSLETQYF
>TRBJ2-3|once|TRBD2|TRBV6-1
TGTGCCAGCAGTGAATCCGCGGGAGGAGGCACAGATACGCAGTATTTT
CASSESAGGGTDTQYF
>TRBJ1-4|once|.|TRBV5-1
TGCGCCAGCAGCTTGGGTTGGCAGGGTGCAGAAAAACTGTTTTTT
CASSLGWQGAEKLFF
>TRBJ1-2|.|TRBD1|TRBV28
TGTGCCAGCGATATAGCAGGGGGCTACTATGGCTACACCTTC
CASDIAGGYYGYTF
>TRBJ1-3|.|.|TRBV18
TGTGCCAGCTCACCAATGGCTCCAGGTAACACCATATATTTT
CASSPMAPGNTIYF
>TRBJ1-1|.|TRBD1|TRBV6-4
TGTGCCAGCAGTGACTCGAGAGCCGGGACAGCGATACCGAACACTGAAGCTTTCTTT
CASSDSRAGTAIPNTEAFF
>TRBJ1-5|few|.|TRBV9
TGTGCCAGCGGGGGGAATCAGCCCCAGCATTTT
CASGGNQPQHF
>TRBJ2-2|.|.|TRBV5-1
TGCGCCAGCAGCCAAGACACAACCGGGGAGCTGTTTTTT
CASSQDTTGELFF
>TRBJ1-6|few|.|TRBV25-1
TGTGCCAGCAGGCGGGCGGGGGGGATCCTCCACTTT
CASRRAGGILHF